This TCR beta chain was identified during a study of T cell repertoires and HLA-DP antigens. This clone appeared a single time. Its antigen is unknown. Here immunoSEQ multiplex PCR was the method, and the copy in TCRdb shows in-frame clones only, minus some. This table has approximately 90,000 clones, about nine tenths appearing once. The receptor comes from a man aged 45-65 years in good health and CMV-seronegative. Sample: CD4+ T cells from PBMCs.

As DNA, the CDR3 is TGTGCCAGCAGCTTCGGGTGGGTTTTTGACAAAAACATTCAGTACTTC. Protein product: CASSFGWVFDKNIQYF. This rearrangement joins TRBV7-2 to TRBJ2-4; D remains unclear. This CDR3 contains 16 residues. Looked up from germline, CDR1 is SGHTA and CDR2 is FQGNSA. V shed 3 bases and J shed 3 bases, with 15 bases lying between them. Using reference TRBV7-2 and TRBJ2-4 for the parts outside the CDR3, the full variable domain is GAGVSQSPSNKVTEKGKDVELRCDPISGHTALYWYRQSLGQGLEFLIYFQGNSAPDKSGLPSDRFSAERTGGSVSTLTIQRTQQEDSAVYLCASSFGWVFDKNIQYFGAGTRLSVL.